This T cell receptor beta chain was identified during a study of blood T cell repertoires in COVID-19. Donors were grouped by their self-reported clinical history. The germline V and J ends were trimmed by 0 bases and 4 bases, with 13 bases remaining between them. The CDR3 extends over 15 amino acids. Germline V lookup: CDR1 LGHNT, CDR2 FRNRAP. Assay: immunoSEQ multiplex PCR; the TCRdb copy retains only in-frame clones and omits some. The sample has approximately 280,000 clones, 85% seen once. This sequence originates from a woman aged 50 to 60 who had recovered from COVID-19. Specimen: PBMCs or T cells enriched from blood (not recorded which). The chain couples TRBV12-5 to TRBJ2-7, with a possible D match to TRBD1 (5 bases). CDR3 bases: TGTGCTAGTGGTTTGGTCGGCAGGGTTTCATACGAGCAGTACTTC. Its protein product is CASGLVGRVSYEQYF.